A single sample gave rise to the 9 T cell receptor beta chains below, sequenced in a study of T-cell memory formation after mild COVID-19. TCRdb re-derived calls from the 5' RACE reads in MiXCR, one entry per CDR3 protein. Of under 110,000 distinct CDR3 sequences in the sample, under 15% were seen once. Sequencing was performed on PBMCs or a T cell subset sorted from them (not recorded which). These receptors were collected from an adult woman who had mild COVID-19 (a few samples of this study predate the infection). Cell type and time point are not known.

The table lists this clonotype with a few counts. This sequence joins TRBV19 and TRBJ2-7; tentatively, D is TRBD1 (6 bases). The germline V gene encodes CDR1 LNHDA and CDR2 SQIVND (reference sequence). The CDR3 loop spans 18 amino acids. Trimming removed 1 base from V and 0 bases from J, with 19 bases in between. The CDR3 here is CASSIVLLLGATSYEQYF. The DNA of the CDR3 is TGTGCCAGTAGTATAGTCTTATTATTGGGGGCAACCTCCTACGAGCAGTACTTC.

The chain's CDR3 is CASSRPRDGSSYEQYF. The CDR3 DNA reads TGCGCCAGCAGCCGTCCCAGGGACGGATCCTCCTACGAGCAGTACTTC. The chain is built from TRBV4-1 and TRBJ2-7; possibly TRBD1 or TRBD2 for D (5 bases each). The V and J ends lost 4 bases and 0 bases respectively, with 16 bases between them. The CDR3 contains 16 residues. Germline loops: CDR1 MGHRA, CDR2 YSYEKL.

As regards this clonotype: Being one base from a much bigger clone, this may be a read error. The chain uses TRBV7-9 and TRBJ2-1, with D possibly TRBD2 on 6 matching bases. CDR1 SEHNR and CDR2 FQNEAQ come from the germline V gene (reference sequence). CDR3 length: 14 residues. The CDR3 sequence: CASRLDRELAEQFF. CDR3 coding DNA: TGTGCCAGCAGATTAGATCGGGAGTTGGCTGAGCAGTTCTTC.

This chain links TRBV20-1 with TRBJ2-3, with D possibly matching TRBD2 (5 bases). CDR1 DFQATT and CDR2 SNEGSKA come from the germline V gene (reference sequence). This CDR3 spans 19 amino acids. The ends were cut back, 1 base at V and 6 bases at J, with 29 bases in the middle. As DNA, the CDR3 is TGCAGTGCTAGAGCCCCAACAATCGATCTAGCATTTTCCTCCGATACGCAGTATTTT. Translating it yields CSARAPTIDLAFSSDTQYF.

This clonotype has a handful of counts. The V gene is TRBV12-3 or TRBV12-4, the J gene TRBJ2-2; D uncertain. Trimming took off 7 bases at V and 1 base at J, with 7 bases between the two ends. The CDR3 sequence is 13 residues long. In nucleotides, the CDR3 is TGTGCCAGCACGGCGGAGAACACCGGGGAGCTGTTTTTT. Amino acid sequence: CASTAENTGELFF.

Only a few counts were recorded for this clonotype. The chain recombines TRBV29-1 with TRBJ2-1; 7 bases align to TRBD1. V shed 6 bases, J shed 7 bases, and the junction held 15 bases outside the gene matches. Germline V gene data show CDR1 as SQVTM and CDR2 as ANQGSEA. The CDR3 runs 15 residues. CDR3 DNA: TGCAGCGTCGCCTCGCCGGGACAGTTTGGGAATGAGCAGTTCTTC. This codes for CSVASPGQFGNEQFF.

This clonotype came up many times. The DNA for the CDR3 is TGTGCCAGCAGCTTCGGACTAGCGGGAGCTCTGGGAGATACGCAGTATTTT. As protein: CASSFGLAGALGDTQYF. The chain links TRBV7-3 to TRBJ2-3, with 13 bases matching TRBD2. The germline gives CDR1 SGHTA, CDR2 FQGTGA. V lost 3 bases, J lost 5 bases, and 8 bases stayed unmatched. The CDR3 is 17 residues long.

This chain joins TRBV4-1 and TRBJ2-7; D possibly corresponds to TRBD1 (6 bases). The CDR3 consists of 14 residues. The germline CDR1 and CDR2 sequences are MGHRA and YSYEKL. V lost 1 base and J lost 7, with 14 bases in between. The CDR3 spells CASSQVWGREEQYF. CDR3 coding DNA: TGCGCCAGCAGCCAAGTATGGGGGCGAGAAGAGCAGTACTTC.

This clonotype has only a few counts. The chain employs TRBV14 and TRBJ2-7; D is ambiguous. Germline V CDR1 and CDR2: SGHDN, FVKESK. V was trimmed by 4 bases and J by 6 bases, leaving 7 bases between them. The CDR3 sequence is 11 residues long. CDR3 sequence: CASSPGSEQYF. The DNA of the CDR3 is TGTGCCAGCAGCCCGGGCAGCGAGCAGTACTTC.